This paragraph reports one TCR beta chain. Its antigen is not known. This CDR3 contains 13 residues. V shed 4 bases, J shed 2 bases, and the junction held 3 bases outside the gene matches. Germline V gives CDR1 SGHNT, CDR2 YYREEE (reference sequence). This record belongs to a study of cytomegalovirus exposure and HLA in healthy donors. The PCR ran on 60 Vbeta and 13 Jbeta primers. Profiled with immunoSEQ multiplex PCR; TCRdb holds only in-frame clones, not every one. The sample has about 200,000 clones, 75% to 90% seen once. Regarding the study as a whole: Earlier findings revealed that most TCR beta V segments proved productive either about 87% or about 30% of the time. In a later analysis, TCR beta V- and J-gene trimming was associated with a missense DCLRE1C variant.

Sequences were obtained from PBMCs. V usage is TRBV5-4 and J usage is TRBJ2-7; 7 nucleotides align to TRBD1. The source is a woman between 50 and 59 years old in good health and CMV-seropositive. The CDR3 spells CASSGTGAYEQYF. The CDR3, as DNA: TGTGCCAGCAGCGGAACAGGGGCCTACGAGCAGTACTTC.